This T cell receptor (beta chain) was recovered during a study of blood T cell repertoires in COVID-19. Whole-study context: From T cells, B-cell-depleted T cells, or PBMCs came the material, which was cDNA or gDNA.

This clone turned up a few times. Libraries were prepared by immunoSEQ multiplex PCR; TCRdb keeps only in-frame clonotypes and omits some of them. Of over 150,000 clones listed, roughly four fifths are singletons. Trimming removed 5 bases from V and 4 bases from J; junction bases left unmatched: 5. From germline, CDR1 is MNHNY and CDR2 SVGAGI (reference sequence). The CDR3 spans 14 residues. The receptor was derived from an elderly woman with acute or convalescent COVID-19. The gene calls are TRBV6-6 and TRBJ1-2, with 9 bases identical to TRBD1. Specimen: peripheral blood. The CDR3 protein is CASSRKGQGYGYTF. CDR3 sequence (DNA): TGTGCCAGCAGTCGAAAGGGACAGGGCTATGGCTACACCTTC.